This TCR beta chain was recorded in a study of T cell changes during pregnancy in multiple sclerosis. The J segment lost 9 bases and the V segment lost 0 bases, leaving 6 bases of the junction unmatched. The germline gives CDR1 SGHRS, CDR2 YFSETQ. The CDR3 is 15 amino acids. TCRdb keeps only in-frame clones here, not all; method: immunoSEQ multiplex PCR. The table has approximately 89,000 clones, over 90% seen once; the top ten hold approximately 0.84%. The sequence was collected from a female donor with multiple sclerosis, enrolled in a pregnancy study. V gene TRBV5-1 combines with J gene TRBJ2-5; 12 bases match TRBD2. The sample was peripheral blood, taken in the third trimester of pregnancy. The DNA for the CDR3 is TGCGCCAGCAGCTTGGGACTAGCGGGAGCCGGGTCCCAGTACTTC. This encodes CASSLGLAGAGSQYF.